These 21 T cell receptor beta chains came from one sample sequenced in a study of OX40 agonist ivuxolimab in advanced cancers. Using immunoSEQ multiplex PCR, the repertoire was profiled, and TCRdb retains in-frame clones only, with some absent. This table holds approximately 74,000 clones, more than 80% found once. Here the sequenced sample was CD4+ or CD8+ T cells sorted from blood, taken in a trial of the OX40 agonist ivuxolimab. The receptors here all came from an adult with an advanced solid tumor such as melanoma, head and neck, liver or kidney cancer.

This chain uses TRBV28 with TRBJ2-6; weak D call: TRBD1 (6 bases). V was trimmed by 6 bases and J by 0 bases, leaving 9 bases between them. This CDR3 is 15 amino acids long. Germline values: CDR1 MDHEN, CDR2 SYDVKM. The CDR3 reads CASSLGGSGANVLTF. For the CDR3, the DNA is TGTGCCAGCAGCCTAGGGGGCTCTGGGGCCAACGTCCTGACTTTC.

The CDR3 region has the DNA TGTGCCAGCAGCTCCGGTGGCGAGACCCAGTACTTC. Its protein product is CASSSGGETQYF. This chain uses TRBV5-6 with TRBJ2-5; D gene unclear. This CDR3 region has 12 residues. The V end was cut by 3 bases, the J end by 5 bases, with 8 bases between. The germline CDR1 and CDR2 sequences are SGHDT and YYEEEE.

This sequence joins TRBV5-1 and TRBJ1-2; 9 bases are shared with TRBD1. The CDR3 length is 14 residues. Germline lookup yields CDR1 SGHRS and CDR2 YFSETQ. J lost 6 bases, V lost 0 bases, and 3 bases had no gene match. The chain's CDR3 is CASSLGDREDGYTF. The DNA of the CDR3 is TGCGCCAGCAGCTTGGGGGACAGGGAAGATGGCTACACCTTC.

The chain couples TRBV19 to TRBJ2-5, with 7 bases fitting TRBD1. Trimming cost V 11 bases and J 5 bases; bases outside gene matches: 11. The CDR3 spans 13 residues. Germline V CDR1 and CDR2: LNHDA, SQIVND (reference sequence). CDR3 coding DNA: TGTGCCGTTTCCAGGGGGTTTAGGGAGACCCAGTACTTC. Protein: CAVSRGFRETQYF. Variable domain in full (rest from reference TRBV19 and TRBJ2-5): DGGITQSPKYLFRKEGQNVTLSCEQNLNHDAMYWYRQDPGQGLRLIYYSQIVNDFQKGDIAEGYSVSREKKESFPLTVTSAQKNPTAFYLCAVSRGFRETQYFGPGTRLLVL.

J is TRBJ2-5 and V is TRBV5-6, with 10 bases that match TRBD1. CDR1 is SGHDT, CDR2 YYEEEE, per germline. The CDR3 consists of 14 residues. After removal of 5 bases from V and 2 bases from J, the junction contained 3 bases not matched to a gene. CDR3 DNA: TGTGCCAGCAGGGGGGACAGGGGTCAAGAGACCCAGTACTTC. Amino acids: CASRGDRGQETQYF.

The V gene is TRBV5-4, the J gene TRBJ2-1; 10 bases line up with TRBD2. This CDR3 region has 17 residues. V gave up 0 bases and J gave up 4 bases; unmatched junction bases: 7. Per germline, CDR1 SGHNT and CDR2 YYREEE (reference sequence). CDR3 sequence reads: CASSLAFSAGGYNEQFF. DNA of the CDR3: TGTGCCAGCAGCTTGGCCTTCTCAGCGGGAGGGTACAATGAGCAGTTCTTC.

The J gene is TRBJ2-5, the V gene TRBV7-2, with a tentative D call TRBD2 (5 bases). Germline assignment: CDR1 SGHTA and CDR2 FQGNSA. The germline V and J ends were trimmed by 5 bases and 9 bases, with 16 bases remaining between them. CDR3 length equals 13 residues. The chain's CDR3 is CASSLDPNGAQYF. The CDR3 DNA reads TGTGCCAGCAGCCTGGACCCGAACGGGGCCCAGTACTTC.

The chain combines TRBV6-6 with TRBJ1-3, with 7 bases aligning to TRBD1. The junction had 3 bases not matched to a gene; V was cut back by 0 bases and J by 4 bases. The CDR3 totals 15 residues. Germline CDR1 and CDR2: MNHNY and SVGAGI (reference sequence). CDR3 loop: CASSYSGTAGNTIYF. The CDR3 DNA sequence: TGTGCCAGCAGTTACTCGGGGACAGCCGGAAACACCATATATTTT.

The rearrangement links TRBV9 to TRBJ2-3; 8 bases agree with TRBD2. This CDR3 is built from 16 residues. CDR1 and CDR2 from the germline V gene are SGDLS and YYNGEE. V gave up 3 bases and J gave up 0 bases; unmatched junction bases: 6. CDR3 protein: CASSAALAASTDTQYF. In DNA, the CDR3 is TGTGCCAGCAGCGCCGCACTAGCGGCTAGCACAGATACGCAGTATTTT.

The chain employs TRBV10-1 and TRBJ1-1; TRBD1 might be the D (5 bases). The germline V gene has CDR1 WNHNN and CDR2 SYGVQD (reference sequence). The CDR3 has 13 amino acids. Trimming stripped 7 bases from V and 2 bases from J, with 11 bases between. CDR3 loop: CASINRDNTEAFF. The CDR3, as DNA: TGCGCCAGCATAAACCGGGACAACACTGAAGCTTTCTTT.

The rearrangement joins TRBV4-2 to TRBJ2-2; 16 bases are a match to TRBD2. With V trimmed by 7 bases and J by 0 bases, 8 bases remained unmatched. Germline assignment: CDR1 LGHNA and CDR2 YNFKEQ. The length of the CDR3 is 19 residues. The CDR3 loop is CASTLGLAGGFANTGELFF. The CDR3 bases are TGTGCCAGCACCCTGGGACTAGCGGGAGGGTTCGCGAACACCGGGGAGCTGTTTTTT.

J is TRBJ2-1 and V is TRBV14; D is perhaps TRBD2 (6 bases). The CDR3 sequence is 14 residues long. The germline V gene has CDR1 SGHDN and CDR2 FVKESK. V lost 4 bases, J lost 9 bases, and 16 bases lay in between. CDR3 region: CASSLSSVRGEQFF. The CDR3, as DNA: TGTGCCAGCAGCCTGTCTAGCGTGAGAGGTGAGCAGTTCTTC.

The chain joins TRBV27 to TRBJ1-5; D gene ambiguous. Germline CDR1 MNHEY, CDR2 SMNVEV (reference sequence). Trimming pared 2 bases from V and 7 bases from J, leaving 9 bases between. The CDR3 has 13 residues. CDR3 amino acids: CASSLRIGQPQHF. The CDR3 coding sequence is TGTGCCAGCAGTTTAAGAATTGGCCAGCCCCAGCATTTT.

This sequence joins TRBV9 and TRBJ2-2; 13 bases line up with TRBD2. The CDR3 sequence is 14 residues long. The V gene end was trimmed by 7 bases and the J gene end by 6 bases; junction bases not matched to a gene: 3. CDR1 SGDLS and CDR2 YYNGEE come from the germline V gene. This chain's CDR3 is CASRGLAGSGELFF. CDR3 DNA sequence: TGTGCCAGCCGGGGACTAGCGGGATCCGGGGAGCTGTTTTTT.

This chain connects TRBV15 to TRBJ2-3, with TRBD2 matching 8 bases. J gave up 4 bases and V 3 bases, and 0 bases lay outside the gene matches. This CDR3 comprises 13 residues. Germline values: CDR1 LNHNV, CDR2 YYDKDF (reference sequence). For the CDR3, the DNA is TGTGCCACCAGCAGGACTAGCGCAGATACGCAGTATTTT. Translation gives CATSRTSADTQYF. Full variable domain (missing parts from reference TRBV15 and TRBJ2-3): DAMVIQNPRYQVTQFGKPVTLSCSQTLNHNVMYWYQQKSSQAPKLLFHYYDKDFNNEADTPDNFQSRRPNTSFCFLDIRSPGLGDTAMYLCATSRTSADTQYFGPGTRLTVL.

The rearrangement links TRBV6-6 to TRBJ2-7, with a tentative D call TRBD2 (6 bases). V was shortened by 5 bases and J by 7 bases, with 15 bases between the two germline ends. Looked up from germline, CDR1 is MNHNY and CDR2 is SVGAGI (reference sequence). The length of the CDR3 is 13 residues. The CDR3 DNA is TGTGCCAGCAGTACGGGACGGGGGAGGGAGCAGTACTTC. It codes for CASSTGRGREQYF.

The chain is built from TRBV18 and TRBJ1-1; 9 bases line up with TRBD1. The J segment lost 4 bases and the V segment lost 4 bases, leaving 4 bases of the junction unmatched. In germline, CDR1 is KGHSH, CDR2 LQKENI. This CDR3 comprises 14 residues. The CDR3: CASSLGQGTTEAFF. The DNA of the CDR3 is TGTGCCAGCTCACTAGGACAGGGGACCACTGAAGCTTTCTTT.

CDR3 residues: CSAHRGVNTEAFF. As DNA, the CDR3 is TGCAGCGCGCACAGGGGGGTTAACACTGAAGCTTTCTTT. The chain links TRBV29-1 to TRBJ1-1; 8 bases line up with TRBD1. The junction had 6 bases not matched to a gene; V was cut back by 7 bases and J by 2 bases. The CDR3 consists of 13 residues. Per the germline V gene, CDR1 is SQVTM and CDR2 is ANQGSEA.

The chain recombines TRBV4-2 with TRBJ2-3, with 8 bases matching TRBD2. Germline CDR1 and CDR2: LGHNA and YNFKEQ. Trimming took 1 base from V and 0 from J; bases not matched to a gene: 0. The CDR3 covers 15 residues. The CDR3 reads CASSQASGSTDTQYF. DNA for the CDR3: TGTGCCAGCAGCCAAGCTAGCGGGAGCACAGATACGCAGTATTTT.

This clone was counted only a few times. The chain joins TRBV6-1 to TRBJ1-1; tentatively, D is TRBD1 (5 bases). V was shortened by 2 bases and J by 0 bases, with 10 bases between the two germline ends. The germline V gene encodes CDR1 MNHNS and CDR2 SASEGT. This CDR3 contains 15 residues. CDR3 residues: CASSEWAGMNTEAFF. Here the CDR3 DNA reads TGTGCCAGCAGTGAATGGGCAGGGATGAACACTGAAGCTTTCTTT.

This sequence joins TRBV5-6 and TRBJ2-3, with a possible D match to TRBD2 (5 bases). Germline values: CDR1 SGHDT, CDR2 YYEEEE. The CDR3 contains 16 residues. V gave up 0 bases and J gave up 0 bases, with 11 bases separating them. This chain's CDR3 is CASSLGAKRSTDTQYF. The CDR3 region has the DNA TGTGCCAGCAGCTTGGGGGCCAAGCGGAGCACAGATACGCAGTATTTT.